What follows describes a single TCR beta chain. Measured with immunoSEQ multiplex PCR; TCRdb has only the in-frame clones, and not every one. The sample lists around 75,000 clones; roughly 80% were seen once. This specimen comes from a study of OX40 agonist ivuxolimab in advanced cancers. The CDR3 length is 13 residues. V lost 7 bases, J lost 4 bases, and 11 bases lay in between. Germline assignment: CDR1 SGHVS and CDR2 FQNEAQ. This TCR derives from an adult with an advanced solid tumor such as melanoma, head and neck, liver or kidney cancer. The chain joins TRBV7-8 to TRBJ2-4; maybe TRBD2 (6 bases). The source was CD4+ or CD8+ T cells sorted from blood, collected in a trial of the OX40 agonist ivuxolimab. The CDR3 spells CASNEGTKNIQYF. The CDR3 DNA reads TGTGCCAGCAACGAAGGGACTAAAAACATTCAGTACTTC.